Shown below are 9 T cell receptor beta chains from a single sample sequenced in a study of CD8 T cells in ankylosing spondylitis. General study results and limits: There was a TCR beta motif, made of several highly homologous variants, that appeared characteristic of ankylosing spondylitis blood.

These receptors' antigens are unknown. TCRdb reanalysed the 5' RACE reads using MiXCR and keeps one entry per CDR3 protein. The table has approximately 400,000 distinct CDR3 sequences, about a sixth seen once. The specimen was blood, either unsorted or a sorted T cell fraction (not recorded which). The receptors come from a male donor with ankylosing spondylitis.

This clonotype was counted a few times. The V call is TRBV7-2, the J call TRBJ2-7, with 7 bases fitting TRBD1. This CDR3 comprises 13 residues. Germline CDR1 and CDR2: SGHTA and FQGNSA. V gave up 7 bases and J gave up 0 bases; unmatched junction bases: 3. CDR3 region: CASTWDSSYEQYF. The CDR3, as DNA: TGTGCCAGCACCTGGGACAGCTCCTACGAGCAGTACTTC.

This clonotype was seen repeatedly, ten times or more. This chain connects TRBV12-3 or TRBV12-4 to TRBJ2-3; the match to TRBD2 covers 8 bases. This CDR3 has 14 residues. Germline trimming cut 4 bases from V and 3 bases from J; bases unmatched to any gene: 3. The CDR3 DNA sequence: TGTGCCAGCAGTTCACGCGGGGGGACAGATACGCAGTATTTT. Protein product: CASSSRGGTDTQYF.

This chain connects TRBV20-1 to TRBJ1-2; tentative D call: TRBD1 (5 bases). The CDR3 is made up of 15 amino acids. Germline V CDR1 and CDR2: DFQATT, SNEGSKA (reference sequence). Trimming pared 5 bases from V and 6 bases from J, leaving 22 bases between. The CDR3 loop reads CSAVGQPSLLHGYTF. The CDR3 DNA reads TGCAGTGCTGTGGGGCAGCCCTCCCTATTACATGGCTACACCTTC.

Concerning this clonotype: At one end, the junction sequence differs from germline, possibly due to a read error. This chain uses TRBV20-1 with TRBJ2-5; D perhaps matches TRBD2 (7 bases). Germline V lookup: CDR1 DFQATT, CDR2 SNEGSKA (reference sequence). The CDR3 contains 11 residues. This chain's CDR3 is CSAGLGGEGDF. In nucleotides, the CDR3 is TGCAGTGCCGGTCTGGGCGGGGAGGGGGATTTC.

This clonotype was counted a few times. The chain has TRBV5-1 and TRBJ1-2; the match to TRBD1 covers 7 bases. V lost 4 bases to trimming and J lost 6 bases; unmatched junction nucleotides: 3. Germline CDR1 SGHRS, CDR2 YFSETQ. The CDR3 runs 12 residues. The CDR3 nucleotides read TGCGCCAGCAGCCCTAGGGGGCATGGCTACACCTTC. Translated, it gives CASSPRGHGYTF.

This clonotype has only a few counts. CDR3: CASSLSGVQNTGELFF. CDR3 nucleotide sequence: TGTGCCAGCAGCTTATCGGGAGTGCAGAACACCGGGGAGCTGTTTTTT. The chain has TRBV7-2 and TRBJ2-2, with D possibly matching TRBD2 (6 bases). With 2 bases removed from V and 1 base from J, the gap between germline ends came to 11 bases. This CDR3 is built from 16 residues. Germline V lookup: CDR1 SGHTA, CDR2 FQGNSA.

This clonotype was seen a few times. The gene calls are TRBV29-1 and TRBJ2-3, with D perhaps TRBD1 (5 bases). CDR1 is SQVTM and CDR2 is ANQGSEA in the germline V gene. Trimming shortened V by 1 base and J by 1 base, and 9 bases separated the two germline ends. CDR3 length: 14 residues. CDR3 DNA: TGCAGCGTTGAAGGTAGCAGGGGCACAGATACGCAGTATTTT. It translates to CSVEGSRGTDTQYF.

This clonotype was seen a handful of times. The genes are TRBV5-1 and TRBJ1-2, with D hard to call. The CDR3 contains 17 residues. CDR1 is SGHRS, CDR2 YFSETQ, per germline. V lost 0 bases to trimming and J lost 8 bases, with 23 bases between them. The CDR3 DNA is TGCGCCAGCAGCTTGGGGAAATATGTTTACCGTTCGGGCGGCTACACCTTC. Translating gives CASSLGKYVYRSGGYTF. Complete variable domain (other parts from reference TRBV5-1 and TRBJ1-2): KAGVTQTPRYLIKTRGQQVTLSCSPISGHRSVSWYQQTPGQGLQFLFEYFSETQRNKGNFPGRFSGRQFSNSRSEMNVSTLELGDSALYLCASSLGKYVYRSGGYTFGSGTRLTVV.

The table lists this clonotype with a few counts. The chain couples TRBV6-1 to TRBJ2-2, with 12 bases matching TRBD2. Losses at the gene ends were 5 bases for V and 5 bases for J; bases not matched to a gene: 9. The germline gives CDR1 MNHNS, CDR2 SASEGT. The CDR3 consists of 17 residues. CDR3 DNA sequence: TGTGCCAGCAGTAGCCCTAGCGGGGGGGCTGGAACCGGGGAGCTGTTTTTT. Its translation: CASSSPSGGAGTGELFF.